This T cell receptor beta chain was captured in a study of cytomegalovirus exposure and HLA in healthy donors. Points from the study as a whole: Sequences of the TCR beta chain were said to predict the HLA-A and HLA-B alleles of most subjects accurately.

This clone appeared once. The antigen is not known. This CDR3 has 13 residues. CDR1 and CDR2 from the germline V gene are SGDLS and YYNGEE. Trimming pared 4 bases from V and 1 base from J, leaving 8 bases between. The PCR was carried out with 60 Vbeta primers and 13 Jbeta primers. Produced via immunoSEQ multiplex PCR; TCRdb's table is partial and in-frame only. The data contain 200,000 to 250,000 clones, around 80% of them singletons. Input material: PBMCs. This chain links TRBV9 with TRBJ1-1, with D perhaps matching TRBD1 (6 bases). This sequence originates from a woman aged 55-70 years in good health and CMV-seropositive. This CDR3 reads CASSKQGNTEAFF. CDR3 nucleotides: TGTGCCAGCAGCAAACAGGGGAACACTGAAGCTTTCTTT.